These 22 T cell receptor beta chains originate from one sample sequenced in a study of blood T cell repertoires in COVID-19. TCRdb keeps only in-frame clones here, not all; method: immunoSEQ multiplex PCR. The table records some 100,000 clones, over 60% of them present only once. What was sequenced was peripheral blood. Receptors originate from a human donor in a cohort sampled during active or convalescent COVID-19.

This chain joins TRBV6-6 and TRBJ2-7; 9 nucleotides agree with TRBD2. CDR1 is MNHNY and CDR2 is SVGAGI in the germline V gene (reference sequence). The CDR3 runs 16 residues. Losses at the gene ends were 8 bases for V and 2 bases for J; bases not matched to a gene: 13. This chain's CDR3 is CASQRQREAPPYEQYF. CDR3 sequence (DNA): TGTGCCAGCCAACGGCAGCGGGAGGCCCCTCCCTACGAGCAGTACTTC.

CDR3 residues: CASSLSGLAGGSSYEQYF. As DNA, the CDR3 is TGTGCCAGCAGTTTATCGGGGCTAGCGGGGGGGAGCTCCTACGAGCAGTACTTC. The V and J genes are TRBV27 and TRBJ2-7; TRBD2 aligns across 12 bases. The junction had 6 bases not matched to a gene; V was cut back by 0 bases and J by 0 bases. The CDR3 sequence is 18 residues long. From germline, CDR1 is MNHEY and CDR2 SMNVEV (reference sequence).

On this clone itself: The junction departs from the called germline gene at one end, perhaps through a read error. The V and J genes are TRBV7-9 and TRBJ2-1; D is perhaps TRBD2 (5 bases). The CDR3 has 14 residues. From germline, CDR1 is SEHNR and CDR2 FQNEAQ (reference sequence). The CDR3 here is CASSFGRARDPPLF. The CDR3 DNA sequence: TGTGCCAGCAGCTTCGGGCGGGCCCGAGACCCGCCCCTCTTC.

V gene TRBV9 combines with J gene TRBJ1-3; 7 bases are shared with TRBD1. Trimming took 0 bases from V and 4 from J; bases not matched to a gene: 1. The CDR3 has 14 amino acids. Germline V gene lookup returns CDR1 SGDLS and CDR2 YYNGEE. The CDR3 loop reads CASSVEGQGNTIYF. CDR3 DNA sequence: TGTGCCAGCAGCGTAGAGGGACAGGGAAACACCATATATTTT.

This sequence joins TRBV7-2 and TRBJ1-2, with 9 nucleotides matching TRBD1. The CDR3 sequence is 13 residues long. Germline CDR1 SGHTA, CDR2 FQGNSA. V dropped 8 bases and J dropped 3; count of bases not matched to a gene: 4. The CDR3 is CASAQGADYGYTF. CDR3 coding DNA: TGTGCCAGCGCACAGGGGGCTGACTATGGCTACACCTTC.

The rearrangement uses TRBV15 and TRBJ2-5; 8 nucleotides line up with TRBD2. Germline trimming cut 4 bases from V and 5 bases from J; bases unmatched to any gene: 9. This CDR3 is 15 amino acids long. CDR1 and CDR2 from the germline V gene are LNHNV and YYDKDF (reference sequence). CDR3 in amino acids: CATSTSLSGGETQYF. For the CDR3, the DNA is TGTGCCACCAGCACCTCCCTGTCGGGGGGGGAGACCCAGTACTTC.

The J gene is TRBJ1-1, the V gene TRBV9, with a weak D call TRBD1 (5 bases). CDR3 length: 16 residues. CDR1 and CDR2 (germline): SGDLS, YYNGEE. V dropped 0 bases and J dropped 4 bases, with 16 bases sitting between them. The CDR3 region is CASSVGIRDWGTEAFF. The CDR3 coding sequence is TGTGCCAGCAGCGTAGGGATTAGGGACTGGGGCACTGAAGCTTTCTTT.

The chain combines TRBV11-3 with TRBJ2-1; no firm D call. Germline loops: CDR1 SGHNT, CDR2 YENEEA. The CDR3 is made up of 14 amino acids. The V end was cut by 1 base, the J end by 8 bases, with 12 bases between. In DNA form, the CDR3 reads TGTGCCAGCAGCTTAGGAGTCGTGGGCGATGAGCAGTTCTTC. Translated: CASSLGVVGDEQFF.

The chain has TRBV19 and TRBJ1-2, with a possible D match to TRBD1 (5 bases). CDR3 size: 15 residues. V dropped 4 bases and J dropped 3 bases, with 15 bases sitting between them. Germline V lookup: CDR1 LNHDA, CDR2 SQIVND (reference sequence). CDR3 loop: CASSTPFGGDYGYTF. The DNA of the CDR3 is TGTGCCAGTAGTACTCCCTTCGGGGGGGACTATGGCTACACCTTC.

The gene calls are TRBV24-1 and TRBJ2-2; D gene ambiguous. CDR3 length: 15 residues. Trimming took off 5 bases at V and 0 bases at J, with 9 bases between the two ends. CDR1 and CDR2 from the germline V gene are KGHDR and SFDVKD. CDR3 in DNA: TGTGCCACCAGTGTAGATCGATCGAACACCGGGGAGCTGTTTTTT. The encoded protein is CATSVDRSNTGELFF.

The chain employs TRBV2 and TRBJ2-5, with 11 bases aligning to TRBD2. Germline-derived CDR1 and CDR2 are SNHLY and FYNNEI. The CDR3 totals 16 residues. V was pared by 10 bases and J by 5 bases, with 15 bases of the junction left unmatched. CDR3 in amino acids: CATRGLVAGGGETQYF. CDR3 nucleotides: TGTGCCACAAGAGGATTGGTAGCGGGAGGGGGGGAGACCCAGTACTTC.

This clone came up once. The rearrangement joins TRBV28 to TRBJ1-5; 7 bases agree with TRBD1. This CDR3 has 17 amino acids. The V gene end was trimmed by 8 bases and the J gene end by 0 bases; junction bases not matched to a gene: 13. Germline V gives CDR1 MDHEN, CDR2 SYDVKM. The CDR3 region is CASLYRGTANSNQPQHF. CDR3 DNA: TGTGCCAGCCTCTACCGGGGGACAGCAAATAGCAATCAGCCCCAGCATTTT.

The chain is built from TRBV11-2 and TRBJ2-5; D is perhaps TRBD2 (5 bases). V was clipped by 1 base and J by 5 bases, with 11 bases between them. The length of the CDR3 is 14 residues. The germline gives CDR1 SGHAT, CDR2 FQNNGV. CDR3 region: CASSLALRVETQYF. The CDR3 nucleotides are TGTGCCAGCAGCTTAGCGTTGAGGGTTGAGACCCAGTACTTC.

Written as DNA, the CDR3 is TGTGCCAGCTTAACAGGGGATGACGAGCAGTACTTC. It translates to CASLTGDDEQYF. This rearrangement joins TRBV21-1 to TRBJ2-7; the D call of TRBD1 is as the table states it, not checked on the DNA. TRBV21-1 represents a pseudogene. This CDR3 is built from 12 residues.

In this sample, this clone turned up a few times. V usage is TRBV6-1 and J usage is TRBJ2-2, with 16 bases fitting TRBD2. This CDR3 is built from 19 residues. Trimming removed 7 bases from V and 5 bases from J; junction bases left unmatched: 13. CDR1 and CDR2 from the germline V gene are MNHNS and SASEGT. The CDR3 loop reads CASNDQKGLAGGPTGELFF. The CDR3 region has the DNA TGTGCCAGCAATGATCAAAAGGGACTAGCGGGAGGGCCAACCGGGGAGCTGTTTTTT.

CDR3 DNA: TGCAGCGTTGAAGATGGGACTAGCGGGAGTAGAGGTGAGCAGTTCTTC. It specifies CSVEDGTSGSRGEQFF. The chain has TRBV29-1 and TRBJ2-1, with 14 nucleotides matching TRBD2. The ends lost 0 bases at V and 9 bases at J; junction bases unmatched: 7. CDR3 length: 16 residues. Per germline, CDR1 SQVTM and CDR2 ANQGSEA.

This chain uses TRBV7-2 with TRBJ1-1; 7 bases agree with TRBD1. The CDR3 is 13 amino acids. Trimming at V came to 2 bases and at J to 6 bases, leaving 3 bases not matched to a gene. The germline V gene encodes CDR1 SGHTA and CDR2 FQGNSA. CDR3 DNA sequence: TGTGCCAGCAGCTTACGGACAGGTTCTGAAGCTTTCTTT. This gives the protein CASSLRTGSEAFF.

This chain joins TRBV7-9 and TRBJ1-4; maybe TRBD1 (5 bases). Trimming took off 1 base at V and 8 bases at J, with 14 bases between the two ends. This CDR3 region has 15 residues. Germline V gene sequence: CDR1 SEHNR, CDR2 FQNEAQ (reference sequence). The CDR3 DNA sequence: TGTGCCAGCAGCTTAGGCAGGGAAGAGTGGGAAAAACTGTTTTTT. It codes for CASSLGREEWEKLFF. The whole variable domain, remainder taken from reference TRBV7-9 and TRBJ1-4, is DTGVSQNPRHKITKRGQNVTFRCDPISEHNRLYWYRQTLGQGPEFLTYFQNEAQLEKSRLLSDRFSAERPKGSFSTLEIQRTEQGDSAMYLCASSLGREEWEKLFFGSGTQLSVL.

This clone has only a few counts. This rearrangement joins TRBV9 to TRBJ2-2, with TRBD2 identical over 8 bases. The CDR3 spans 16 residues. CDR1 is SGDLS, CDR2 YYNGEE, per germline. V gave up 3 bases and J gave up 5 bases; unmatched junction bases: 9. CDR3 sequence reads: CASSGNQRENTGELFF. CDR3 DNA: TGTGCCAGCAGCGGGAATCAGCGGGAGAATACCGGGGAGCTGTTTTTT.

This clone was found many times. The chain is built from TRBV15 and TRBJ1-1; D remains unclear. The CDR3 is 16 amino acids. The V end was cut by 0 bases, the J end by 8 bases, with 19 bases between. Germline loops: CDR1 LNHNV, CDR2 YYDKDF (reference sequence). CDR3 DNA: TGTGCCACCAGCAGAGATTCGAGCAGGAGGAGTGCGGAAGCTTTCTTT. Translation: CATSRDSSRRSAEAFF.

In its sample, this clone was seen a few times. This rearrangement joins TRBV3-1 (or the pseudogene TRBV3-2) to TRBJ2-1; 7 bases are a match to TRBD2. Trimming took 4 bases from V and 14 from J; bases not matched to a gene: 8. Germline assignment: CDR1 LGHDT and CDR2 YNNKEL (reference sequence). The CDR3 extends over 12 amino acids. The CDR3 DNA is TGTGCCAGCAGCCCCCGGGGAGGGGATGAGTTCTTC. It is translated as CASSPRGGDEFF.

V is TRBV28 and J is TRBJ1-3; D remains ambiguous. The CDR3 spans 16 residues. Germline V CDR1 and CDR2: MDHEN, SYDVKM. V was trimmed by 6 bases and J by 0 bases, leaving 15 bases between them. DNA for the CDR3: TGTGCCAGCAGCACGCCCAATCGGGGCTCTGGAAACACCATATATTTT. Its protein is CASSTPNRGSGNTIYF.